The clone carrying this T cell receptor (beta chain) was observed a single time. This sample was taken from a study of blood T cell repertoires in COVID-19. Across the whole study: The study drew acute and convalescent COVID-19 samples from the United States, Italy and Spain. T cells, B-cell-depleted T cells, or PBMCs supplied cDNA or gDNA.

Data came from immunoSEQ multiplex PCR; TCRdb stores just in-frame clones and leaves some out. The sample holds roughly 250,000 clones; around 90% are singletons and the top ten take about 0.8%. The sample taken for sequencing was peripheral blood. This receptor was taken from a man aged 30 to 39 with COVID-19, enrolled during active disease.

The CDR3 DNA sequence: TGTGCCGCCCTCCCGGGACAGGGGTCCAATGAGCAGTTCTTC. Translation gives CAALPGQGSNEQFF. The V and J genes are TRBV6-1 and TRBJ2-1; 10 bases align to TRBD1. V was clipped by 11 bases and J by 6 bases; unmatched bases: 10. CDR1 MNHNS and CDR2 SASEGT come from the germline V gene. This CDR3 is 14 amino acids long.